Presented here are 18 T cell receptor beta chains from one specimen sequenced in a study of blood T cell repertoires in COVID-19. Here immunoSEQ multiplex PCR was the method, and the copy in TCRdb shows in-frame clones only, minus some. Among tens of thousands of clones listed, about 85% were seen once. The material sequenced was peripheral blood. The source of these receptors is a human donor in a cohort sampled during active COVID-19.

The rearrangement links TRBV7-2 to TRBJ2-5; the D gene is possibly TRBD2 (7 bases). V was shortened by 5 bases and J by 6 bases, with 13 bases between the two germline ends. The length of the CDR3 is 13 residues. The germline V gene has CDR1 SGHTA and CDR2 FQGNSA. CDR3 DNA: TGTGCCAGCAGCGAGGGGGGGGCGAAGACCCAGTACTTC. Translated, it gives CASSEGGAKTQYF.

The chain carries TRBV5-8 and TRBJ1-4; D may be TRBD1 (6 bases). This CDR3 is 17 amino acids long. Between the trimmed V and J ends, which lost 4 bases and 2 bases, there was a span of 18 bases. Per germline, CDR1 SGHTS and CDR2 YDEGEE. The chain's CDR3 is CASSLQGHTTTNEKLFF. In DNA form, the CDR3 reads TGTGCCAGCAGCCTACAGGGTCATACAACTACTAATGAAAAACTGTTTTTT.

The rearrangement uses TRBV20-1 and TRBJ2-7; TRBD2 aligns across 8 bases. V shed 3 bases, J shed 2 bases, and the junction held 9 bases outside the gene matches. This CDR3 is built from 15 residues. CDR1 and CDR2 from the germline V gene are DFQATT and SNEGSKA (reference sequence). The CDR3 spells CSASLPSGYTYEQYF. The CDR3 nucleotides are TGCAGTGCTAGTCTCCCTAGCGGGTATACCTACGAGCAGTACTTC.

The chain combines TRBV3-1 (or the pseudogene TRBV3-2) with TRBJ2-7; 11 bases are a match to TRBD2. The CDR3 contains 16 residues. Germline trimming cut 4 bases from V and 1 base from J; bases unmatched to any gene: 6. In germline, CDR1 is LGHDT, CDR2 YNNKEL (reference sequence). The CDR3 DNA reads as TGTGCCAGCAGCCCCGGGACTAGCGGAGCTTCCTACGAGCAGTACTTC. Its translation is CASSPGTSGASYEQYF.

Written as DNA, the CDR3 is TGTGCCAGCAGGCCCGGAGTTGAAGAGACCCAGTACTTC. Encoded protein: CASRPGVEETQYF. This chain uses TRBV12-3 or TRBV12-4 with TRBJ2-5; D call uncertain. The CDR3 is 13 residues long. Deletions cut 6 bases from V and 3 bases from J, with 11 bases between.

This clone was counted only a few times. V and J are TRBV5-6 and TRBJ2-1, with 9 bases matching TRBD1. The CDR3 covers 16 residues. The germline gives CDR1 SGHDT, CDR2 YYEEEE. The trim removed 4 bases at V and 5 bases at J, leaving 10 bases unmatched. The CDR3 reads CASSAFRTGADNEQFF. As DNA, the CDR3 is TGTGCCAGCAGCGCGTTCCGGACAGGGGCGGACAATGAGCAGTTCTTC.

This rearrangement joins TRBV20-1 to TRBJ2-4; D possibly corresponds to TRBD1 (6 bases). This CDR3 spans 15 amino acids. CDR1 and CDR2 (germline): DFQATT, SNEGSKA (reference sequence). Trimming shortened V by 3 bases and J by 5 bases, and 17 bases separated the two germline ends. The CDR3 DNA sequence: TGCAGTGCTAGTTACCACGGCAGGGGAGAAAACATTCAGTACTTC. Protein product: CSASYHGRGENIQYF.

The chain couples TRBV5-1 to TRBJ2-6; D might be TRBD1 (6 bases). V lost 2 bases and J 2 bases, leaving 14 bases between the germline ends. Germline assignment: CDR1 SGHRS and CDR2 YFSETQ. CDR3 size: 17 residues. In DNA, the CDR3 is TGCGCCAGCAGCTTACAGGGTCCCCCGGCTGGGGCCAACGTCCTGACTTTC. Translated: CASSLQGPPAGANVLTF.

The J gene is TRBJ1-2, the V gene TRBV5-1; tentatively, D is TRBD1 (5 bases). CDR1 is SGHRS and CDR2 is YFSETQ in the germline V gene. This CDR3 region has 14 residues. Trimming took 0 bases from V and 6 from J, leaving 12 bases between them. Here the CDR3 DNA reads TGCGCCAGCAGCTTGGATGCGGGGGTGGATGGCTACACCTTC. Its protein is CASSLDAGVDGYTF.

This chain uses TRBV30 with TRBJ1-1; D is perhaps TRBD1 (6 bases). CDR3 length: 13 amino acids. Trimming took off 4 bases at V and 0 bases at J, with 9 bases between the two ends. CDR1 is GTSNPN, CDR2 SVGIG, per germline (reference sequence). CDR3 sequence: CAWTGQMNTEAFF. For the CDR3, the DNA is TGTGCCTGGACTGGACAGATGAACACTGAAGCTTTCTTT.

The gene calls are TRBV5-1 and TRBJ2-2, with TRBD1 matching over 8 bases. V was pared by 4 bases and J by 5 bases, with 7 bases of the junction left unmatched. Germline V lookup: CDR1 SGHRS, CDR2 YFSETQ. The CDR3 has 15 residues. CDR3 amino acids: CASSIRTGSTGELFF. CDR3 bases: TGCGCCAGCAGCATCCGGACAGGGTCTACCGGGGAGCTGTTTTTT.

The J gene is TRBJ2-3, the V gene TRBV7-8, with 7 bases aligning to TRBD1. V lost 5 bases, J lost 1 base, and 9 bases stayed unmatched. This CDR3 is 16 amino acids long. Germline loops: CDR1 SGHVS, CDR2 FQNEAQ. The CDR3 nucleotides are TGTGCCAGCAGCGCTGTGACAGGGCAGGGCACAGATACGCAGTATTTT. Its protein product is CASSAVTGQGTDTQYF.

This clone was counted once. This rearrangement joins TRBV28 to TRBJ2-7; 7 nucleotides line up with TRBD1. V shed 6 bases, J shed 5 bases, and the junction held 25 bases outside the gene matches. The CDR3 runs 19 residues. CDR1 and CDR2 from the germline V gene are MDHEN and SYDVKM. CDR3 amino acids: CASRGGPRSLTGVVHEQYF. In DNA, the CDR3 is TGTGCCAGCAGAGGGGGCCCGAGGTCCCTTACCGGGGTTGTCCACGAGCAGTACTTC.

CDR3 bases: TGTGCCAGCAGCTTGGGACAGGGCCCGTCTGGCTACACCTTC. Residues: CASSLGQGPSGYTF. The chain combines TRBV5-8 with TRBJ1-2; 7 bases fit TRBD1. Trimming removed 0 bases from V and 7 bases from J; junction bases left unmatched: 6. From germline, CDR1 is SGHTS and CDR2 YDEGEE. The CDR3 is made up of 14 amino acids.

The rearrangement uses TRBV4-2 and TRBJ2-1; D is undetermined. CDR3 size: 14 residues. Germline CDR1 is LGHNA and CDR2 is YNFKEQ. Trimming removed 0 bases from V and 7 bases from J, with 10 bases in between. The CDR3 loop is CASSQDDKMNEQFF. CDR3 sequence (DNA): TGTGCCAGCAGCCAAGATGACAAAATGAATGAGCAGTTCTTC.

The gene calls are TRBV6-5 and TRBJ2-1; unclear D gene. The CDR3 runs to 15 residues. Trimming stripped 6 bases from V and 0 bases from J, with 12 bases between. CDR1 is MNHEY and CDR2 is SVGAGI in the germline V gene. CDR3 protein: CASSPQWSSYNEQFF. CDR3 nucleotides: TGTGCCAGCAGCCCCCAATGGAGCTCCTACAATGAGCAGTTCTTC.

This chain uses TRBV12-3 or TRBV12-4 with TRBJ2-5; D gene ambiguous. The length of the CDR3 is 13 residues. Deletions cut 3 bases from V and 0 bases from J, with 5 bases between. The CDR3 loop is CASSLRYQETQYF. The CDR3 nucleotides read TGTGCCAGCAGTTTGAGGTACCAAGAGACCCAGTACTTC.

The chain uses TRBV30 and TRBJ2-3, with 7 bases identical to TRBD2. The length of the CDR3 is 14 residues. Germline CDR1 reads GTSNPN; CDR2 reads SVGIG (reference sequence). Germline trimming cut 3 bases from V and 7 bases from J; bases unmatched to any gene: 10. CDR3 in amino acids: CAWRVGRGIYTQYF. The CDR3 DNA reads TGTGCCTGGAGAGTAGGGCGGGGGATATATACGCAGTATTTT.